This TCR beta chain was identified during a study of blood T cell repertoires in COVID-19. About the study: Samples taken during acute and convalescent COVID-19 were collected in the United States, Italy and Spain. Sample material is recorded as cDNA or gDNA derived from T cells, B-cell-depleted T cells, or PBMCs.

This CDR3 contains 15 residues. Per germline, CDR1 SGHTA and CDR2 FQGNSA. Trimming took 5 bases from V and 4 from J, leaving 15 bases between them. Original data processing: Amplification of reference gene primers was used by the study to estimate nucleated cell counts. The table came from immunoSEQ multiplex PCR; TCRdb's copy has only in-frame clones and leaves some out. V and J calls and clone size are as listed in that table; D and trimming were resolved from the DNA. This sample yields 75,000 to 95,000 clones, of which 75% to 90% are seen a single time; approximately 6.3% belongs to the top ten. This TCR came from a man aged 50 to 60 with active COVID-19. Sequencing used peripheral blood. This rearrangement joins TRBV7-2 to TRBJ2-1; TRBD2 might be the D (6 bases). CDR3 amino acids: CASSQDRAGYNEQFF. The CDR3 DNA reads as TGTGCCAGCAGCCAGGACCGGGCGGGGTACAATGAGCAGTTCTTC.